A selection of T cell receptor beta chains follows, all from one sample in a study of cytomegalovirus exposure and HLA in healthy donors. Sequencing was performed with immunoSEQ multiplex PCR; in TCRdb, only in-frame clones are kept and a portion is missing. Of about 150,000 clones in the sample, 65% to 80% are singletons; the top ten hold around 4.1%. Sequencing used PBMCs. These receptors all come from a woman aged 40 to 49 in good health and CMV-seronegative. Both conserved end residues are part of each CDR3. Each record gives: CDR3 protein, CDR3 length, V gene, J gene.

cdr3_aa: CASSGGTSETYEQYF
cdr3_length: 15
v_call: TRBV6-1
j_call: TRBJ2-7

cdr3_aa: CASSLPTGGAGYGYTF
cdr3_length: 16
v_call: TRBV28
j_call: TRBJ1-2

cdr3_aa: CASSLAGRGETYTF
cdr3_length: 14
v_call: TRBV7-8
j_call: TRBJ1-2

cdr3_aa: CASSQDLAYEQYF
cdr3_length: 13
v_call: TRBV4-2
j_call: TRBJ2-7

cdr3_aa: CSSLRGLQDGYTF
cdr3_length: 13
v_call: TRBV29-1
j_call: TRBJ1-2

cdr3_aa: CASSSSGLWDEQFF
cdr3_length: 14
v_call: TRBV5-1
j_call: TRBJ2-1

cdr3_aa: CSVDPAWGALHF
cdr3_length: 12
v_call: TRBV29-1
j_call: TRBJ1-6

cdr3_aa: CASSHPRTVNTEAFF
cdr3_length: 15
v_call: TRBV4-1
j_call: TRBJ1-1

cdr3_aa: CASSSGTGPESSGNTIYF
cdr3_length: 18
v_call: TRBV7-9
j_call: TRBJ1-3

cdr3_aa: CASSFIRSIGELFF
cdr3_length: 14
v_call: TRBV28
j_call: TRBJ2-2

cdr3_aa: CASSERVWAGLTDTQYF
cdr3_length: 17
v_call: TRBV6-1
j_call: TRBJ2-3

cdr3_aa: CASSLFGGGTPLHF
cdr3_length: 14
v_call: TRBV13
j_call: TRBJ1-6

cdr3_aa: CASSYGRETQYF
cdr3_length: 12
v_call: TRBV6-5
j_call: TRBJ2-5

cdr3_aa: CTSSQDPCNYGYTF
cdr3_length: 14
v_call: TRBV1
j_call: TRBJ1-2

cdr3_aa: CASSYRGLNTEAFF
cdr3_length: 14
v_call: TRBV6-5
j_call: TRBJ1-1

cdr3_aa: CASRLLAGAGGELFF
cdr3_length: 15
v_call: TRBV4-1
j_call: TRBJ2-2

cdr3_aa: CASSEQGQAQTDTQYF
cdr3_length: 16
v_call: TRBV2
j_call: TRBJ2-3

cdr3_aa: CASSETGGITYNEQFF
cdr3_length: 16
v_call: TRBV7-9
j_call: TRBJ2-1

cdr3_aa: CASSPGQGRETQYF
cdr3_length: 14
v_call: TRBV28
j_call: TRBJ2-5

cdr3_aa: CASRTGQGTETQYF
cdr3_length: 14
v_call: TRBV5-1
j_call: TRBJ2-5

cdr3_aa: CASSEALGQGVNEKLFF
cdr3_length: 17
v_call: TRBV6-1
j_call: TRBJ1-4

cdr3_aa: CASSDSGTGNYGYTF
cdr3_length: 15
v_call: TRBV25-1
j_call: TRBJ1-2

cdr3_aa: CASSGLAGGAVTVGELFF
cdr3_length: 18
v_call: TRBV19
j_call: TRBJ2-2

cdr3_aa: CSVETSTGATEAFF
cdr3_length: 14
v_call: TRBV29-1
j_call: TRBJ1-1

cdr3_aa: CASSLVGGPTDTQYF
cdr3_length: 15
v_call: TRBV13
j_call: TRBJ2-3

cdr3_aa: CASSPRLAGGSVNNEQFF
cdr3_length: 18
v_call: TRBV7-9
j_call: TRBJ2-1

cdr3_aa: CASSLAGGLRTEAFF
cdr3_length: 15
v_call: TRBV7-9
j_call: TRBJ1-1

cdr3_aa: CASSWADYNEQFF
cdr3_length: 13
v_call: TRBV5-4
j_call: TRBJ2-1

cdr3_aa: CASSLPGQGRETQYF
cdr3_length: 15
v_call: TRBV27
j_call: TRBJ2-5

cdr3_aa: CASSQDRRGLGEKLFF
cdr3_length: 16
v_call: TRBV7-9
j_call: TRBJ1-4

cdr3_aa: CASREGAGGPGEQYF
cdr3_length: 15
v_call: TRBV5-1
j_call: TRBJ2-7

cdr3_aa: CASSKLAGDLYNEQFF
cdr3_length: 16
v_call: TRBV19
j_call: TRBJ2-1

cdr3_aa: CASSFWKGAAGANVLTF
cdr3_length: 17
v_call: TRBV28
j_call: TRBJ2-6

cdr3_aa: CAWRVAGGSYEQYF
cdr3_length: 14
v_call: TRBV30
j_call: TRBJ2-7

cdr3_aa: CASSSPSRDSPMGTQYF
cdr3_length: 17
v_call: TRBV13
j_call: TRBJ2-5

cdr3_aa: CASSDQQVRFGSPLHF
cdr3_length: 16
v_call: TRBV19
j_call: TRBJ1-6

cdr3_aa: CASTSGSGYTF
cdr3_length: 11
v_call: TRBV28
j_call: TRBJ1-2

cdr3_aa: CASRGDSQYYGYTF
cdr3_length: 14
v_call: TRBV2
j_call: TRBJ1-2

cdr3_aa: CASSQLGATYEQYF
cdr3_length: 14
v_call: TRBV4-2
j_call: TRBJ2-7

cdr3_aa: CASSFGGNYGYTF
cdr3_length: 13
v_call: TRBV5-1
j_call: TRBJ1-2

cdr3_aa: CASSTRTGLRQPQHF
cdr3_length: 15
v_call: TRBV19
j_call: TRBJ1-5

cdr3_aa: CASSEVTPGGREKLFF
cdr3_length: 16
v_call: TRBV6-1
j_call: TRBJ1-4

cdr3_aa: CASSLEGTSGRSDTQYF
cdr3_length: 17
v_call: TRBV7-2
j_call: TRBJ2-3

cdr3_aa: CASSLLLNTGELFF
cdr3_length: 14
v_call: TRBV5-1
j_call: TRBJ2-2

cdr3_aa: CASSPGGENEKLFF
cdr3_length: 14
v_call: TRBV19
j_call: TRBJ1-4

cdr3_aa: CASSYRGLVYNEQFF
cdr3_length: 15
v_call: TRBV6-5
j_call: TRBJ2-1

cdr3_aa: CASSEGTSGDYNEQFF
cdr3_length: 16
v_call: TRBV6-1
j_call: TRBJ2-1

cdr3_aa: CAWSGSGRTDTQYF
cdr3_length: 14
v_call: TRBV30
j_call: TRBJ2-3

cdr3_aa: CASSSGQRNTGELFF
cdr3_length: 15
v_call: TRBV19
j_call: TRBJ2-2

cdr3_aa: CASKEVERTAGDQPQHF
cdr3_length: 17
v_call: TRBV19
j_call: TRBJ1-5

cdr3_aa: CASSLPGSGELFF
cdr3_length: 13
v_call: TRBV11-1
j_call: TRBJ2-2

cdr3_aa: CASSVGERNTEAFF
cdr3_length: 14
v_call: TRBV2
j_call: TRBJ1-1

cdr3_aa: CASGKQQGQQYF
cdr3_length: 12
v_call: TRBV6-5
j_call: TRBJ2-7

cdr3_aa: CASSGVAGDSGANVLTF
cdr3_length: 17
v_call: TRBV10-1
j_call: TRBJ2-6